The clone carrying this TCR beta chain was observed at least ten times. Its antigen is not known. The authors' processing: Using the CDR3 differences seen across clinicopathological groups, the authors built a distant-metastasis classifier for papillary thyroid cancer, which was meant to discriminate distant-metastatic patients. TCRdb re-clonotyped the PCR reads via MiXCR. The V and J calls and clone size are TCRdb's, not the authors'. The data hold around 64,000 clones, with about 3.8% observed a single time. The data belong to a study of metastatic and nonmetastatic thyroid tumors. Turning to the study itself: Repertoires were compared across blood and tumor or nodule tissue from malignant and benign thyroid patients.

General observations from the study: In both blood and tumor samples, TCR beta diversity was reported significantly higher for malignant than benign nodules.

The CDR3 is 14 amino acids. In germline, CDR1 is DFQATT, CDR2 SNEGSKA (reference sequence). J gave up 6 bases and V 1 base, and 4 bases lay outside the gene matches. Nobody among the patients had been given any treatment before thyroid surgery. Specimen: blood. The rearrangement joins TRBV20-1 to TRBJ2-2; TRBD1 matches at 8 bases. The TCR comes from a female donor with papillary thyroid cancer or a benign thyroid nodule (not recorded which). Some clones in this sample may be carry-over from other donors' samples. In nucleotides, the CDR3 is TGCAGTGCTAGAGGGACAGGGATGGCCGGGGAGCTGTTTTTT. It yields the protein CSARGTGMAGELFF.